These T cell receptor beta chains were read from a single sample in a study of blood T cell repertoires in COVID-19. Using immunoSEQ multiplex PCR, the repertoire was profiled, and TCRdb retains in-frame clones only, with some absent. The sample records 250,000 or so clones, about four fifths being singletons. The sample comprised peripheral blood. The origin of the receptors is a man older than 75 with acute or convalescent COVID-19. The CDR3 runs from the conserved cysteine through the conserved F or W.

cdr3_aa: CASMVAHHLYQPQHF
v_call: TRBV19

cdr3_aa: CASSRASGTGSQPQHF
v_call: TRBV19

cdr3_aa: CARRGTEAFF
v_call: TRBV6-4

cdr3_aa: CASSIDLRTSGSYEQYF
v_call: TRBV19

cdr3_aa: CATSRGAEAGEYNEQFF
v_call: TRBV15

cdr3_aa: CAWSGGTGDEKLFF
v_call: TRBV30

cdr3_aa: CATYIRDSSGNTIYF
v_call: TRBV28

cdr3_aa: CASLTSGGTDTQYF
v_call: TRBV21-1

cdr3_aa: CASTRDRPTYEQYF
v_call: TRBV2

cdr3_aa: CASSLSDRTYEQYF
v_call: TRBV6-5

cdr3_aa: CATSGGTARETQYF
v_call: TRBV24-1

cdr3_aa: CASSPEGLSYNSPLHF
v_call: TRBV10-2

cdr3_aa: CASSLDRTYEQYF
v_call: TRBV12-3/TRBV12-4

cdr3_aa: CASSNRDRRYEQYF
v_call: TRBV5-4

cdr3_aa: CASSAGEYYGYTF
v_call: TRBV27

cdr3_aa: CASSLLEGQPQHF
v_call: TRBV6-5

cdr3_aa: CATSDPKGRDNEQFF
v_call: TRBV24-1

cdr3_aa: CATSERELVVNIQWWIEAFF
v_call: TRBV24-1

cdr3_aa: CASSQDGGVQGQPQHF
v_call: TRBV3-1/TRBV3-2

cdr3_aa: CASTPGAGGIYEQYF
v_call: TRBV6-5

cdr3_aa: CASALGLAGTGELFF
v_call: TRBV27

cdr3_aa: CASSFARSMNTGELFF
v_call: TRBV28